This T cell receptor (beta chain) was profiled in a study of Ad26.COV2.S vaccination and SARS-CoV-2 variants. General study findings and limits: Reportedly, after vaccination the spike-specific CD8+ and CD4+ T cell responses displayed substantial breadth. Placebo and vaccine recipients had non-spike TCR breadth that was similar. Quantification of TCR breadth and depth may have yielded underestimates of total T cell responses. Vaccine recipients showed a spike-specific TCR breadth that was higher than in placebo recipients.

With respect to this clone: The antigen is unknown.

Trimming cost V 4 bases and J 8 bases, with 14 bases left between them. This CDR3 has 13 amino acids. Germline V gene sequence: CDR1 SQVTM, CDR2 ANQGSEA. The table came from immunoSEQ multiplex PCR; TCRdb's copy has only in-frame clones and leaves some out. The table shows over 110,000 clones, with 70% to 90% occurring only once. The chain combines TRBV29-1 with TRBJ1-4; no clear D gene. This receptor was obtained from a human donor who had recovered from COVID-19. The sample consisted of peripheral blood, taken after recovery from COVID-19. This chain's CDR3 is CSVGVGVREKLFF. DNA for the CDR3: TGCAGCGTTGGTGTCGGGGTACGAGAAAAACTGTTTTTT. Complete variable domain (other parts from reference TRBV29-1 and TRBJ1-4): SAVISQKPSRDICQRGTSLTIQCQVDSQVTMMFWYRQQPGQSLTLIATANQGSEATYESGFVIDKFPISRPNLTFSTLTVSNMSPEDSSIYLCSVGVGVREKLFFGSGTQLSVL.